This T cell receptor (beta chain) was sequenced for a study of CD8+CD57+ T cells in acquired aplastic anemia. Background on the study: The mean DNA yield obtained from sorted CD4+ and CD8+ cells came to roughly 3.4 ug.

Notes on this clonotype: What it recognizes is unknown.

Sequencing involved patients with CD8+CD57+ cell expansion previously shown by flow cytometry. Patients were therapy-naive when their blood was sampled. Whole-study results and caveats: The number of CD8+ CDR3 sequences shared by patients and controls was fewer than 35.

Investigators profiled TCR beta VDJ and CDR3 from genomic DNA template. TCRdb used MiXCR to reprocess the reads, holding one entry per CDR3 protein. The table records about 270,000 distinct CDR3 sequences, less than 85% of them present only once. Germline values: CDR1 SGHTA, CDR2 FQGTGA. V dropped 2 bases and J dropped 5 bases, with 15 bases sitting between them. The CDR3 runs to 15 residues. The specimen was sorted CD4+, CD8+, or CD8+CD57+ T cells (not recorded which) from PBMCs. J is TRBJ1-2 and V is TRBV7-3; tentative D call: TRBD1 (6 bases). The receptor was derived from a human donor with aplastic anemia. In DNA form, the CDR3 reads TGTGCCAGCAGCTTAGCGGTGAAGGGGGTTTATGGCTACACCTTC. Translating it yields CASSLAVKGVYGYTF.